The TCR beta chain described here comes from a study of cytomegalovirus exposure and HLA in healthy donors (dated by TCRdb to 2016 to 2017). As for the study more broadly: According to a later analysis, the 120 or so validation repertoires were produced on the same platform as the 600 to 850 repertoires of the first cohort. The study aimed to test whether cataloging public T cell receptors could reveal signatures of past pathogen exposure. In addition to the first cohort of several hundred subjects, a separate validation cohort of approximately 130 different subjects was used. The study combined high-throughput TCR immunosequencing, statistical association of individual TCRs with disease status, and machine learning to predict cytomegalovirus infection status.

With respect to this clone: Its binding antigen is unknown. Base qualities are missing; no much larger clone stands one base away.

The study at large found these results: The validation cohort had no HLA typing available for a later analysis, so co-occurrence within that cohort was assessed over all 120 or so repertoires. In the study, around 150 TCR beta chains were listed as associated with cytomegalovirus. While some public TCRs were present in many individuals, most TCR sequences turned up only very rarely across donors. Of the cluster scores, approximately 94% were above 0 in a later analysis, which found that TCRs clustered in the first cohort also tended to co-occur in the 130 or so validation repertoires. In vitro tests confirmed that three of the cytomegalovirus-associated TCR beta chains recognize cytomegalovirus antigens. The authors suggested that the approach could potentially be generalized to other disease states and immunological phenotypes. Cytomegalovirus status was reported to be diagnosed by the classifier with high specificity and sensitivity in both the original and validation cohorts.

Library preparation employed the immunoSEQ multiplex PCR assay. The authors' pipeline ran thus. A statistical classification framework was built for diagnosing cytomegalovirus status from the catalog of TCR beta chain sequences. The table was pulled from immuneACCESS by TCRdb, which kept in-frame rearrangements only. Such tables lose some clones; where checked, under half of the loss comes from unresolved V genes, and the rest has no known cause. That table gives V, J and clone size, and the DNA gave D and trimming. The sample includes 150,000 to 200,000 clones, with 86% observed a single time. Jointly, the top ten make up more than 1.2% of the sample. The junction shows trimming of 5 bases on V and 6 bases on J, plus 13 bases between the germline ends. Counted from cysteine to phenylalanine, this CDR3 has 13 amino acids. This entry keeps only the CDR3 DNA: 39 bases, framed from base 1. CDR1 and CDR2 (SGHVS, FQNEAQ) derive from the germline V gene.

The donors were included in the validation cohort of 100 to 150 subjects, a group kept apart from the roughly 690-subject first cohort. Recombination connected TRBV7-8 to TRBJ1-2; no D gene call is confident. This TCR derives from a young woman in good health and CMV-seronegative. The specimen sequenced was PBMCs. The nucleotide sequence is TGTGCCAGCAGCGTTGCGGGTGGGAATGGCTACACCTTC. Its translation reads: CASSVAGGNGYTF. The variable domain in full, with residues beyond the CDR3 obtained from the reference TRBV7-8 and TRBJ1-2 genes, is GAGVSQSPRYKVAKRGQDVALRCDPISGHVSLFWYQQALGQGPEFLTYFQNEAQLDKSGLPSDRFFAERPEGSVSTLKIQRTQQEDSAVYLCASSVAGGNGYTFGSGTRLTVV.